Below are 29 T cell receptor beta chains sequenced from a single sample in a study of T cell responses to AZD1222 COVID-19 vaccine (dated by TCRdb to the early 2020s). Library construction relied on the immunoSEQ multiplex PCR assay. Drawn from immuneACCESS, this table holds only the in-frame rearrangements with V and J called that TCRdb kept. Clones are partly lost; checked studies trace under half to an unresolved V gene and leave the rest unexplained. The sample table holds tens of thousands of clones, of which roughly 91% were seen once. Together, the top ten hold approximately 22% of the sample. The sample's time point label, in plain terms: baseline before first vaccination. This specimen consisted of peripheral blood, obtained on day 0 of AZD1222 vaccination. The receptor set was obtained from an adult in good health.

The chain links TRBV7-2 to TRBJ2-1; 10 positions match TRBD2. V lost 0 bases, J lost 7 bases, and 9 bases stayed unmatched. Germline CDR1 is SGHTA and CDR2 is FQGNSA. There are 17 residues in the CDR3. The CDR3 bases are TGTGCCAGCAGCTTAGCATGGACGAGCGGGGGGGCAAATGAGCAGTTCTTC. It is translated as CASSLAWTSGGANEQFF.

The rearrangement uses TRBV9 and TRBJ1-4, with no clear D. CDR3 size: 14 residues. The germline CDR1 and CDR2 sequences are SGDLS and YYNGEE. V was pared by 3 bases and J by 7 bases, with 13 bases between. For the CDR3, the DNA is TGTGCCAGCAGCGGCCACGAGAGAGGTGAAAAACTGTTTTTT. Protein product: CASSGHERGEKLFF.

The CDR3 coding sequence is TGTGCCAGCAGCCAAGATGGGGACAGGGACCCCCACTATGGCTACACCTTC. It encodes CASSQDGDRDPHYGYTF. V usage is TRBV4-2 and J usage is TRBJ1-2, with TRBD1 matching 9 bases. The length of the CDR3 is 17 residues. J gave up 3 bases and V 0 bases, and 8 bases lay outside the gene matches. CDR1 LGHNA and CDR2 YNFKEQ come from the germline V gene.

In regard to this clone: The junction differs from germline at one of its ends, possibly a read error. The CDR3 DNA is TGCAGTGCTATTGACACTTCCGGGACTAGTAGGGTTTTT. It translates to CSAIDTSGTSRVF. The rearrangement links TRBV20-1 to TRBJ2-3; 8 bases are a match to TRBD2. CDR3 size: 13 residues. Germline V gene sequence: CDR1 DFQATT, CDR2 SNEGSKA (reference sequence).

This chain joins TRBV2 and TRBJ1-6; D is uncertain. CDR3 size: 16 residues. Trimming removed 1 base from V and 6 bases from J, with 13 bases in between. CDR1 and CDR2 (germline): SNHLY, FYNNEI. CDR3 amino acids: CASSEEIVQTNSPLHF. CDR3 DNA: TGTGCCAGCAGTGAAGAAATCGTACAGACTAATTCACCCCTCCACTTT. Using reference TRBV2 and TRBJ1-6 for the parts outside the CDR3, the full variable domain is EPEVTQTPSHQVTQMGQEVILRCVPISNHLYFYWYRQILGQKVEFLVSFYNNEISEKSEIFDDQFSVERPDGSNFTLKIRSTKLEDSAMYFCASSEEIVQTNSPLHFGNGTRLTVT.

The CDR3 region is CASSEQNSPLHF. The CDR3 coding sequence is TGTGCCAGCAGCGAACAGAATTCACCCCTCCACTTT. J is TRBJ1-6 and V is TRBV7-2; D gene unclear. This CDR3 spans 12 amino acids. Per germline, CDR1 SGHTA and CDR2 FQGNSA. The ends were cut back, 5 bases at V and 7 bases at J, with 6 bases in the middle.

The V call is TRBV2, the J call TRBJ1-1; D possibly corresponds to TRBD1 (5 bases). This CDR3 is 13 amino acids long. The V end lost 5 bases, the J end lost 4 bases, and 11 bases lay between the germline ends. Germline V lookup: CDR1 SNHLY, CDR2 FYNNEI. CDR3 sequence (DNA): TGTGCCAGCAGTCCCGAGGGGCTCACTGAAGCTTTCTTT. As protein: CASSPEGLTEAFF. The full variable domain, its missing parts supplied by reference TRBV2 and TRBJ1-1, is EPEVTQTPSHQVTQMGQEVILRCVPISNHLYFYWYRQILGQKVEFLVSFYNNEISEKSEIFDDQFSVERPDGSNFTLKIRSTKLEDSAMYFCASSPEGLTEAFFGQGTRLTVV.

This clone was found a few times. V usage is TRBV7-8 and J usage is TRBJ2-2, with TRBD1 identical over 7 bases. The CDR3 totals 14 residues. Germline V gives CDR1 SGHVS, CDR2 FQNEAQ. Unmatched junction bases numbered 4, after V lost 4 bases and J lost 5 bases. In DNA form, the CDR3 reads TGTGCCAGCAGCTCCCGGACAGGAACCGGGGAGCTGTTTTTT. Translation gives CASSSRTGTGELFF.

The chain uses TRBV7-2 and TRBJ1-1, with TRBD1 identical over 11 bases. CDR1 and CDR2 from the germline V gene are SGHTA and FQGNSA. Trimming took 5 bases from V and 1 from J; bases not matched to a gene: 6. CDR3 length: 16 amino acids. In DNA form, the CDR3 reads TGTGCCAGCAGCCCTGGACAGGGGGCCTGGAACACTGAAGCTTTCTTT. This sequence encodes CASSPGQGAWNTEAFF.

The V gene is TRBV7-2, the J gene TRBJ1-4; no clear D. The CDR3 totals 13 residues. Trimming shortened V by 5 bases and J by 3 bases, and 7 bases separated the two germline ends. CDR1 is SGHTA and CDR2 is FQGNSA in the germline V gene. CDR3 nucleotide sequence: TGTGCCAGCAGCCGACAATCTAATGAAAAACTGTTTTTT. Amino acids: CASSRQSNEKLFF.

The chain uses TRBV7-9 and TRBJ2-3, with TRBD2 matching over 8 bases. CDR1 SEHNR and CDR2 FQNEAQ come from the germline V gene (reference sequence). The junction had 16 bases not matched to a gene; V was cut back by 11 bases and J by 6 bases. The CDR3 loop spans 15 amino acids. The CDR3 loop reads CACNPPGLAFDTQYF. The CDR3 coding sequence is TGTGCCTGCAACCCGCCAGGACTAGCTTTCGATACGCAGTATTTT.

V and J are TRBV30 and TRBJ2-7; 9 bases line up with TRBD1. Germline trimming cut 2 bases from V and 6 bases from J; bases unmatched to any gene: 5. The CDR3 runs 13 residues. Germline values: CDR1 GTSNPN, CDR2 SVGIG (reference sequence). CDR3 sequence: CAWSSDRGSEQYF. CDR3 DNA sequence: TGTGCCTGGAGTTCGGACAGGGGAAGCGAGCAGTACTTC.

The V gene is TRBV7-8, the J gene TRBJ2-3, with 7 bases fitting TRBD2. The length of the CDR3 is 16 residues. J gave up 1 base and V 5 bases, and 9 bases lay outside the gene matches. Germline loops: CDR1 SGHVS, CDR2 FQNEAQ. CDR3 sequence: CASSLRRDYRTDTQYF. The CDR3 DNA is TGTGCCAGCAGCCTCCGGCGGGACTACCGCACAGATACGCAGTATTTT.

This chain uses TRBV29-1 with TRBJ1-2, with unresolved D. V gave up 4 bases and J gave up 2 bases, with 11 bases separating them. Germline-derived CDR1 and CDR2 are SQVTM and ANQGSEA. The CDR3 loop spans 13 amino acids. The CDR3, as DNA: TGCAGCGTTGCCCTGACTGTAAACTATGGCTACACCTTC. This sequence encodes CSVALTVNYGYTF. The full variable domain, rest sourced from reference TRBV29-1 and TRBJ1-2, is SAVISQKPSRDICQRGTSLTIQCQVDSQVTMMFWYRQQPGQSLTLIATANQGSEATYESGFVIDKFPISRPNLTFSTLTVSNMSPEDSSIYLCSVALTVNYGYTFGSGTRLTVV.

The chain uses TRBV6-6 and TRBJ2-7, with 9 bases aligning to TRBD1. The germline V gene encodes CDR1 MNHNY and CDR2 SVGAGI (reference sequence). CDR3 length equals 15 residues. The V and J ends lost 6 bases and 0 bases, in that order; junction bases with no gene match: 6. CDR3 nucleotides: TGTGCCAGCAGAGGACAGGGGCCTAGCTCCTACGAGCAGTACTTC. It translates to CASRGQGPSSYEQYF.

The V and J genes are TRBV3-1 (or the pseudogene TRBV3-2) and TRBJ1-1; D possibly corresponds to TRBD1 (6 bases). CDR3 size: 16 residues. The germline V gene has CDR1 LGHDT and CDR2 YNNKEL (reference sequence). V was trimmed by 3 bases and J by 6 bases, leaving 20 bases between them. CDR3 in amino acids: CASSHLSTGNVAEAFF. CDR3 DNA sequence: TGTGCCAGCAGCCACCTTTCCACAGGGAATGTCGCTGAAGCTTTCTTT.

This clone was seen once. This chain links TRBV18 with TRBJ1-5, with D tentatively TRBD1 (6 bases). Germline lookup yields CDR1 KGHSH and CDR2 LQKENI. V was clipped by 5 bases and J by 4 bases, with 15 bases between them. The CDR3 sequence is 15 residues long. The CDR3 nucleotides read TGTGCCAGCTCAGGGGGGGCGGGACAAAATCAGCCCCAGCATTTT. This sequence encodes CASSGGAGQNQPQHF.

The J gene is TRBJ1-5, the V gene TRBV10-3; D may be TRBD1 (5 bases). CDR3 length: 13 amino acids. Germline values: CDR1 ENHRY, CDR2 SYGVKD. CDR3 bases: TGTGCTTCCGGAGAGGGGAGGACTCAGCCCCAGCATTTT. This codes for CASGEGRTQPQHF.

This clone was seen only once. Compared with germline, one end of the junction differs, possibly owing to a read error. CDR3 region: CSARGRDGYTF. DNA of the CDR3: TGCAGTGCCAGAGGCCGGGATGGCTACACCTTC. The genes are TRBV20-1 and TRBJ1-2; D gene unclear. CDR3 size: 11 residues. Looked up from germline, CDR1 is DFQATT and CDR2 is SNEGSKA (reference sequence).

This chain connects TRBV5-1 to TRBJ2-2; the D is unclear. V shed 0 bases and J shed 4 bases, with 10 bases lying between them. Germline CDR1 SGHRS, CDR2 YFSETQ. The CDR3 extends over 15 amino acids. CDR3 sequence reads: CASSLAGQPTGELFF. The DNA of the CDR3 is TGCGCCAGCAGCTTGGCCGGCCAGCCCACCGGGGAGCTGTTTTTT.

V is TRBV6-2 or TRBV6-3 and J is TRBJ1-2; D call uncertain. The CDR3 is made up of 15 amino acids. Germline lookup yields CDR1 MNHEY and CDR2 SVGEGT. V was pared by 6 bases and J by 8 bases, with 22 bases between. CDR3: CASSPSTAIGRGYTF. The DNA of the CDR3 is TGTGCCAGCAGCCCCTCGACCGCAATCGGACGCGGCTACACCTTC.

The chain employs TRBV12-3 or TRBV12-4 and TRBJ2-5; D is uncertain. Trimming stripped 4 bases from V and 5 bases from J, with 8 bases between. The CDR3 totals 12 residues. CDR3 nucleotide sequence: TGTGCCAGCAGTTCTGCGAGGGAGACCCAGTACTTC. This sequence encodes CASSSARETQYF.

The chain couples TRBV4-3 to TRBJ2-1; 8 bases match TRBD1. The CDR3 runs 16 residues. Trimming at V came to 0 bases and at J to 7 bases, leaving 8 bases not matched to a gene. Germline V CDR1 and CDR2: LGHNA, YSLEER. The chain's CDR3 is CASSQEAQGALNEQFF. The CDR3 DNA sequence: TGCGCCAGCAGCCAAGAGGCTCAGGGGGCGCTAAATGAGCAGTTCTTC.

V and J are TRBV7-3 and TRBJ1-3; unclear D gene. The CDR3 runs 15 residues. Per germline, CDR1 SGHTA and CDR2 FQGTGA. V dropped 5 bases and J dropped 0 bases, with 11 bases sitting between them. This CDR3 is CASSTSGGSGNTIYF. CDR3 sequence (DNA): TGTGCCAGCAGCACCTCAGGCGGCTCTGGAAACACCATATATTTT.

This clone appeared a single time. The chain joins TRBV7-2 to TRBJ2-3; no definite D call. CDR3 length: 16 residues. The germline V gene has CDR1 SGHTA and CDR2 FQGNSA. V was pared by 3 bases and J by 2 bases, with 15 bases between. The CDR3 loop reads CASSLLGKGNTDTQYF. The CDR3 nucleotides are TGTGCCAGCAGCTTGTTAGGCAAAGGGAACACAGATACGCAGTATTTT.

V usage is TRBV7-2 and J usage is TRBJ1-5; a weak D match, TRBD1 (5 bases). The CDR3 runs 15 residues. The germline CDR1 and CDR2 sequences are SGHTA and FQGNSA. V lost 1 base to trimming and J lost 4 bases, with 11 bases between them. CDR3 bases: TGTGCCAGCAGCTTAGGATCCAGGGCGAATCAGCCCCAGCATTTT. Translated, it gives CASSLGSRANQPQHF.

The CDR3 here is CASSGSGGQETQYF. The CDR3 bases are TGCGCCAGCAGCGGCAGCGGGGGGCAAGAGACCCAGTACTTC. The chain carries TRBV5-1 and TRBJ2-5, with 9 bases aligning to TRBD2. CDR1 and CDR2 (germline): SGHRS, YFSETQ. With 4 bases clipped from V and 2 bases from J, the junction kept 3 bases outside the gene matches. This CDR3 spans 14 amino acids.

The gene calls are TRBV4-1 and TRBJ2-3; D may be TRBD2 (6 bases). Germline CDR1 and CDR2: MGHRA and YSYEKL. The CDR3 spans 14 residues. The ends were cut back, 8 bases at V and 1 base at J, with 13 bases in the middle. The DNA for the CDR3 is TGCGCCAGCGCCGGCAGGAGGGGCACAGATACGCAGTATTTT. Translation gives CASAGRRGTDTQYF.

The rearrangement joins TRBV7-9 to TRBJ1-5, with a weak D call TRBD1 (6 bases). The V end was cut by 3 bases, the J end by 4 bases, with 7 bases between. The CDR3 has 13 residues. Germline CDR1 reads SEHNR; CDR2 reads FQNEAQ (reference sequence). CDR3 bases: TGTGCCAGCAGCTTGGGACAAAATCAGCCCCAGCATTTT. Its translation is CASSLGQNQPQHF.